This T cell receptor (beta chain) was observed in a study of breast tumors, draining lymph nodes, adjacent tissues. This clonotype was detected ten times or more. What it binds is not known. Findings and caveats of the study: Luminal-like breast cancer showed significantly greater tumor-nontumor repertoire similarity than basal-like breast cancer did. Tumors had less TCR diversity than lymph nodes, more than nontumor tissue. Tumor T cell lymph node origin was a supported hypothesis, not proven. Most tumor T cells seemingly derive from lymph node, then expand in tumor.

The length of the CDR3 is 15 residues. V lost 0 bases and J 6 bases, leaving 16 bases between the germline ends. Germline assignment: CDR1 DFQATT and CDR2 SNEGSKA (reference sequence). TCRdb passed the multiplex PCR reads through MiXCR, listing each CDR3 protein once. The repertoire holds 50,000 to 55,000 distinct CDR3 sequences, with 42% as singletons. This sequence originates from a female donor with breast cancer. Some clones in this sample may be carry-over from other donors' samples. The sequencing sample was made of breast tumor tissue. V usage is TRBV20-1 and J usage is TRBJ2-3; maybe TRBD1 (6 bases). The CDR3 DNA reads TGCAGTGCTAGAGATTGGGGGCAGATTTTGGATACGCAGTATTTT. This codes for CSARDWGQILDTQYF.